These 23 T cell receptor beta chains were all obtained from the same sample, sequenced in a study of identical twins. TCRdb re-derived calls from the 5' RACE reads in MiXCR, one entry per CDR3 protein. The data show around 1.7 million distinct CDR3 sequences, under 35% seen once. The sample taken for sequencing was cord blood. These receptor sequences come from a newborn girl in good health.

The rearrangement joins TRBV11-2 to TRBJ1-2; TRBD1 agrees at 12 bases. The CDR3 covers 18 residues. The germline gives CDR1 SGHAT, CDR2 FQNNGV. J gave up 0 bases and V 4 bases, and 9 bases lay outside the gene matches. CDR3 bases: TGTGCCAGCAGCTCCATAAAGGGACAGGGGGCAGCTAACTATGGCTACACCTTC. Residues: CASSSIKGQGAANYGYTF.

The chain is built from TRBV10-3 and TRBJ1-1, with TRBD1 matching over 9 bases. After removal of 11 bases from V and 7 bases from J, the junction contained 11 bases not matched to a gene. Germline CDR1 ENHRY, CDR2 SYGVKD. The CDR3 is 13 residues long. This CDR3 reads CAVGKQGAGEAFF. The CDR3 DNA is TGTGCCGTGGGGAAACAGGGGGCCGGTGAAGCTTTCTTT.

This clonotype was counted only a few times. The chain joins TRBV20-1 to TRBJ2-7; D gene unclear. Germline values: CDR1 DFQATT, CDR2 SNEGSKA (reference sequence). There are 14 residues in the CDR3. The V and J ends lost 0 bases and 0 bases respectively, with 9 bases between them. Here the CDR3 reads CSAREPLISYEQYF. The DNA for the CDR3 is TGCAGTGCTAGAGAACCACTTATCTCCTACGAGCAGTACTTC.

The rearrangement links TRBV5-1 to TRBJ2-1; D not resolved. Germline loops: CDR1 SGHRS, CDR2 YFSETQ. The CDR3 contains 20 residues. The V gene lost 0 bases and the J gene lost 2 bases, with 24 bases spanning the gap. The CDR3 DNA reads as TGCGCCAGCAGCTTGGGGGCGAGGAGCCCGCCCTCCCTAACCTACAATGAGCAGTTCTTC. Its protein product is CASSLGARSPPSLTYNEQFF. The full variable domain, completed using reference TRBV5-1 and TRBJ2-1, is KAGVTQTPRYLIKTRGQQVTLSCSPISGHRSVSWYQQTPGQGLQFLFEYFSETQRNKGNFPGRFSGRQFSNSRSEMNVSTLELGDSALYLCASSLGARSPPSLTYNEQFFGPGTRLTVL.

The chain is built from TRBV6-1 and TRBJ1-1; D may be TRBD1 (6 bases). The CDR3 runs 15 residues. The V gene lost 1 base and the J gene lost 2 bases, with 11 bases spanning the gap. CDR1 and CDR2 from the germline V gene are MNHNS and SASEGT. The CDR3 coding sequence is TGTGCCAGCAGTGAAGGGGACATACTTAACACTGAAGCTTTCTTT. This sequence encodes CASSEGDILNTEAFF.

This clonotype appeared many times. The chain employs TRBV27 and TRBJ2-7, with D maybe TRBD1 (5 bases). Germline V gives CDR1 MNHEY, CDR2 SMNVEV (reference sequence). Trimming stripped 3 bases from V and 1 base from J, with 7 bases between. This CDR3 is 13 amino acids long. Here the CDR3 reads CASSFRQSYEQYF. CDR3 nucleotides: TGTGCCAGCAGTTTTAGACAGTCCTACGAGCAGTACTTC.

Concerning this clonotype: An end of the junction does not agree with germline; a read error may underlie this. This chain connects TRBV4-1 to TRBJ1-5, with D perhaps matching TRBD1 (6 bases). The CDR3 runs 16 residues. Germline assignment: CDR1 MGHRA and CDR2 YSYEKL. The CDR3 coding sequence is TGCGCCAGCAGCCAGACGGGGGGCCATGGCAATCGGCCCCAGCATTTT. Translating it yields CASSQTGGHGNRPQHF.

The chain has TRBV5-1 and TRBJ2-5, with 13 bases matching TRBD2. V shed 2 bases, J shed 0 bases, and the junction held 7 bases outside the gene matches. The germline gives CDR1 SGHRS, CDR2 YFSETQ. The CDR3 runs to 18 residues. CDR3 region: CASSLSLAGGYNQETQYF. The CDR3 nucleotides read TGCGCCAGCAGCTTATCACTAGCGGGGGGGTACAACCAAGAGACCCAGTACTTC.

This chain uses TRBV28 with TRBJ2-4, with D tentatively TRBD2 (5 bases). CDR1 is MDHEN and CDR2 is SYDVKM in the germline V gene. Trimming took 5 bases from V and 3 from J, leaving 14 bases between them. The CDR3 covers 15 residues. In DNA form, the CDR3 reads TGTGCCAGCAGTGGAGGCGGGTCCCTCAAAAACATTCAGTACTTC. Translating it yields CASSGGGSLKNIQYF.

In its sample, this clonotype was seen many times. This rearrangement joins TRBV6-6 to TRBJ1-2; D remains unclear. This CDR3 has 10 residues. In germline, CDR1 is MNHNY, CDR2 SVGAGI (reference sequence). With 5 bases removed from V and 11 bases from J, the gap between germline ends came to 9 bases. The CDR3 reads CASSRTVYTF. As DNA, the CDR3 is TGTGCCAGCAGTAGGACCGTTTACACCTTC.

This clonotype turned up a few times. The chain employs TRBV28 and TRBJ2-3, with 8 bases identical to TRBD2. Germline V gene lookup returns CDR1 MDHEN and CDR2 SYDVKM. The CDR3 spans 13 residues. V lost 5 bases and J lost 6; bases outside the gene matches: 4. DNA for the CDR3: TGTGCCAGCAGTCCAGCGGGAGAGGATACGCAGTATTTT. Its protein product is CASSPAGEDTQYF. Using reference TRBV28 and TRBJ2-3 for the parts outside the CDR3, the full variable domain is DVKVTQSSRYLVKRTGEKVFLECVQDMDHENMFWYRQDPGLGLRLIYFSYDVKMKEKGDIPEGYSVSREKKERFSLILESASTNQTSMYLCASSPAGEDTQYFGPGTRLTVL.

CDR3 loop: CASSLWGGLDNEQFF. In nucleotides, the CDR3 is TGTGCCAGCAGTTTATGGGGGGGCCTCGACAATGAGCAGTTCTTC. This rearrangement joins TRBV27 to TRBJ2-1; the D gene is possibly TRBD2 (7 bases). Looked up from germline, CDR1 is MNHEY and CDR2 is SMNVEV (reference sequence). The CDR3 extends over 15 amino acids. Trimming took off 1 base at V and 5 bases at J, with 12 bases between the two ends.

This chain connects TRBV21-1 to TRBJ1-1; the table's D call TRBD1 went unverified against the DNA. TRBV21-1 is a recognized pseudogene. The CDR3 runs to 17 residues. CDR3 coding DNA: TGTGCCAGGCCCCCCTTAGAGGACAGGAGAATGAACACTGAAGCTTTCTTT. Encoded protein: CARPPLEDRRMNTEAFF.

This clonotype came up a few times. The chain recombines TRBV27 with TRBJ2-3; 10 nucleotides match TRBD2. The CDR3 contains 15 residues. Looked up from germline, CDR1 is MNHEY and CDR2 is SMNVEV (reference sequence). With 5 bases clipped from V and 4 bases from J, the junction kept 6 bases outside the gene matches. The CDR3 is CASSRGTSDPDTQYF. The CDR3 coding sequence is TGTGCCAGCAGTCGAGGGACTAGCGATCCAGATACGCAGTATTTT.

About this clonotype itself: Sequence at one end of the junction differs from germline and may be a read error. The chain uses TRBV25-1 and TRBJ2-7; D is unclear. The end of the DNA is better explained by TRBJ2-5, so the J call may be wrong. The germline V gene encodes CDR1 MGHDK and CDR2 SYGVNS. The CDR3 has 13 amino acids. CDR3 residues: CASSDSQQGTQYF. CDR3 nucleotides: TGTGCCAGCAGTGATTCCCAGCAAGGGACCCAGTACTTC.

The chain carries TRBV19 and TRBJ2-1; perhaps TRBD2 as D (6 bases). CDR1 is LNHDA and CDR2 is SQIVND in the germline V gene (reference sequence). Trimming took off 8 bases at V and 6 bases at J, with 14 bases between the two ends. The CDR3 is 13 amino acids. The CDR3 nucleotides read TGTGCCAGTTATAGCGGAGCGGGCAATGAGCAGTTCTTC. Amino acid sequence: CASYSGAGNEQFF.

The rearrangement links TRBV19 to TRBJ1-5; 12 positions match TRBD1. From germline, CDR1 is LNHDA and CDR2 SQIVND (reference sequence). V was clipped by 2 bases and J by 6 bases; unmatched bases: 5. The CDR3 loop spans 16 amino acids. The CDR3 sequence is CASSIKGTGGFQPQHF. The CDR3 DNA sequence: TGTGCCAGTAGTATAAAGGGGACAGGGGGCTTTCAGCCCCAGCATTTT.

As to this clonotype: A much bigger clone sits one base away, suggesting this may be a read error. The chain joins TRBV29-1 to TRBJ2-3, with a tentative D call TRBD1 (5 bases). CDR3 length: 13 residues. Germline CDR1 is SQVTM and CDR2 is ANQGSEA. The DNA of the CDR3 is TGCAGCGTTGAACGGCAGTCCACAGGTACGCAGTATTTT. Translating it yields CSVERQSTGTQYF.

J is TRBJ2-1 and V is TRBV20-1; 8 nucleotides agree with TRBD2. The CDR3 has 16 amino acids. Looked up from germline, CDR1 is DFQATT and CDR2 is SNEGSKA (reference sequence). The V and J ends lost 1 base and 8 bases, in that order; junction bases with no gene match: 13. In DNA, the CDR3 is TGCAGTGCTAGAGGTCGCGCGGGAGGAGGGTTTGATGAGCAGTTCTTC. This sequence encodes CSARGRAGGGFDEQFF.

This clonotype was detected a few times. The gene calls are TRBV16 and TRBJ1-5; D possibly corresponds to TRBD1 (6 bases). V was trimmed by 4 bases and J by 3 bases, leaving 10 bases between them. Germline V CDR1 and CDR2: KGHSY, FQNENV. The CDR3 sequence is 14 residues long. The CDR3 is CASSRGQLNQPQHF. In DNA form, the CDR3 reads TGTGCCAGCAGCCGAGGACAGCTCAATCAGCCCCAGCATTTT.

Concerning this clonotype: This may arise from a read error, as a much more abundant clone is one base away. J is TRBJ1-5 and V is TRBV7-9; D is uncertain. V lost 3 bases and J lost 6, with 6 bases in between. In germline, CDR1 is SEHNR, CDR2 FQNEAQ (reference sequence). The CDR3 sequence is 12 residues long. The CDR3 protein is CASSFGLQPQHF. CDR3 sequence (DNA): TGTGCCAGCAGCTTCGGACTTCAGCCCCAGCATTTT.

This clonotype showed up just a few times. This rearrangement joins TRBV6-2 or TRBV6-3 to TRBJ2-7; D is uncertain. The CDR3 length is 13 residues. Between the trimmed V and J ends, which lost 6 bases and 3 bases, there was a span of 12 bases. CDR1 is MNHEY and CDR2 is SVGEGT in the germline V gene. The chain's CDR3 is CASSPSLFYEQYF. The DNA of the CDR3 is TGTGCCAGCAGCCCATCATTGTTCTACGAGCAGTACTTC.

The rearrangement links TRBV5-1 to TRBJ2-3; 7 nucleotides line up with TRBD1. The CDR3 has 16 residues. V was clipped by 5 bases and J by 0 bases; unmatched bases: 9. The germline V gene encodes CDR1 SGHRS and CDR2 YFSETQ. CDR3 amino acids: CASRLKTGDSTDTQYF. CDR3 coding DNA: TGCGCCAGCAGGCTGAAAACAGGGGACAGCACAGATACGCAGTATTTT.